The rows below give T cell receptor beta chains drawn from one sample of a study of OX40 agonist ivuxolimab in advanced cancers. Here immunoSEQ multiplex PCR was the method, and the copy in TCRdb shows in-frame clones only, minus some. The sample yields about 16,000 clones, over 75% seen once. Sequencing was performed on CD4+ or CD8+ T cells sorted from blood, taken in a trial of the OX40 agonist ivuxolimab. The receptors stem from an adult with an advanced solid tumor such as melanoma, head and neck, liver or kidney cancer. The CDR3 runs from the conserved cysteine through the conserved F or W. Each record gives: clone size, J gene, V gene, CDR3 protein. Size values are once, few and many counts, or a class for expanded clones, and some rows have none.

abundance: NA; j_gene: TRBJ2-5; v_gene: TRBV10-2; CDR3aa: CASSESRDLLGETQYF
abundance: NA; j_gene: TRBJ2-7; v_gene: TRBV5-6; CDR3aa: CASSPGTGNFEQYF
abundance: NA; j_gene: TRBJ1-3; v_gene: TRBV9; CDR3aa: CASSEGVGNTIYF
abundance: NA; j_gene: TRBJ1-6; v_gene: TRBV2; CDR3aa: CARREPNSPLHF
abundance: NA; j_gene: TRBJ2-1; v_gene: TRBV13; CDR3aa: CASSGLSVYNEQFF
abundance: NA; j_gene: TRBJ1-2; v_gene: TRBV7-2; CDR3aa: CASSLDGNYGYTF
abundance: NA; j_gene: TRBJ2-1; v_gene: TRBV5-1; CDR3aa: CASSLGTSGYNEQFF
abundance: few; j_gene: TRBJ2-1; v_gene: TRBV5-1; CDR3aa: CASSLAGSLNLNEQFF
abundance: NA; j_gene: TRBJ2-1; v_gene: TRBV4-2; CDR3aa: CASSSLISGWKHNEQFF
abundance: NA; j_gene: TRBJ2-7; v_gene: TRBV5-1; CDR3aa: CASSLPGAESSYEQYF
abundance: NA; j_gene: TRBJ1-1; v_gene: TRBV7-9; CDR3aa: CASSLARQINTEAFF
abundance: NA; j_gene: TRBJ2-1; v_gene: TRBV5-8; CDR3aa: CASSLSLLADPYNEQFF
abundance: NA; j_gene: TRBJ2-1; v_gene: TRBV7-9; CDR3aa: CASSPTSGANGGEQFF
abundance: NA; j_gene: TRBJ1-1; v_gene: TRBV19; CDR3aa: CASSPRTGSTEAFF
abundance: NA; j_gene: TRBJ2-1; v_gene: TRBV15; CDR3aa: CATSRERYAGEQFF
abundance: NA; j_gene: TRBJ2-5; v_gene: TRBV11-2; CDR3aa: CASSLLAGPQETQYF
abundance: NA; j_gene: TRBJ2-7; v_gene: TRBV29-1; CDR3aa: CSVASGSPYEQYF
abundance: NA; j_gene: TRBJ2-7; v_gene: TRBV4-1; CDR3aa: CASSLLAGGSYEQYF
abundance: NA; j_gene: TRBJ2-7; v_gene: TRBV29-1; CDR3aa: CSVGVQGSYEQYF
abundance: NA; j_gene: TRBJ2-7; v_gene: TRBV7-6; CDR3aa: CASSLRETTYEQYF
abundance: NA; j_gene: TRBJ2-1; v_gene: TRBV11-1; CDR3aa: CASSLAGLAVYNEQFF
abundance: NA; j_gene: TRBJ1-3; v_gene: TRBV6-6; CDR3aa: CASRPTETTGSTIYF
abundance: NA; j_gene: TRBJ2-1; v_gene: TRBV28; CDR3aa: CASSLLVDGSYNEQFF
abundance: NA; j_gene: TRBJ2-7; v_gene: TRBV19; CDR3aa: CASSPGQIFSSYEQYF
abundance: NA; j_gene: TRBJ1-2; v_gene: TRBV28; CDR3aa: CASGQGGYTF
abundance: NA; j_gene: TRBJ2-7; v_gene: TRBV30; CDR3aa: CAWSHLAASYEQYF
abundance: NA; j_gene: TRBJ1-4; v_gene: TRBV7-8; CDR3aa: CASSLLPYREKLFF
abundance: NA; j_gene: TRBJ2-7; v_gene: TRBV6-6; CDR3aa: CASSYQLAGVYEQYF
abundance: once; j_gene: TRBJ2-2; v_gene: TRBV7-9; CDR3aa: CASSLWGTQNTGELFF
abundance: NA; j_gene: TRBJ2-2; v_gene: TRBV21-1; CDR3aa: CASRLVYRLDRGAVF
abundance: NA; j_gene: TRBJ2-7; v_gene: TRBV4-1; CDR3aa: CASSQNSGSRYEQYF
abundance: NA; j_gene: TRBJ2-3; v_gene: TRBV11-2; CDR3aa: CASSQEGYTDTQYF
abundance: few; j_gene: TRBJ2-7; v_gene: TRBV30; CDR3aa: CAWSRSYEQYF
abundance: NA; j_gene: TRBJ1-2; v_gene: TRBV5-4; CDR3aa: CASRDISYGYTF
abundance: NA; j_gene: TRBJ2-1; v_gene: TRBV11-2; CDR3aa: CASSLFPRLAESSYNEQFF
abundance: once; j_gene: TRBJ2-2; v_gene: TRBV9; CDR3aa: CASSVGGRAGWTGELFF
abundance: once; j_gene: TRBJ1-1; v_gene: TRBV19; CDR3aa: CATRDNMNTEAFF
abundance: few; j_gene: TRBJ1-5; v_gene: TRBV4-1; CDR3aa: CASSPSRDYNQPQHF
abundance: NA; j_gene: TRBJ2-7; v_gene: TRBV6-5; CDR3aa: CASSYYVGSSYEQYF